The rows below give T cell receptor beta chains drawn from one sample of a study of OX40 agonist ivuxolimab in advanced cancers. Some clones are missing from TCRdb's copy, which holds only in-frame ones; the method was immunoSEQ multiplex PCR. The table has tens of thousands of clones, around nine tenths seen once. This specimen was CD4+ or CD8+ T cells sorted from blood, taken in a trial of the OX40 agonist ivuxolimab. The receptor set was obtained from an adult with an advanced solid tumor such as melanoma, head and neck, liver or kidney cancer. CDR3s include the opening cysteine and the closing phenylalanine or tryptophan. The order of the fields is clone size, D gene, J gene, V gene, CDR3 protein, CDR3 DNA. A D gene is named only where the DNA matches it firmly. Clone size is not always given. Where it is, it says once, few, many or a class for expanded clones.

abundance: .
d_gene: TRBD1
j_gene: TRBJ1-4
v_gene: TRBV27
CDR3aa: CASSFRDRGKLFF
CDR3nt: TGTGCCAGCAGTTTCCGGGACAGGGGAAAACTGTTTTTT

abundance: .
d_gene: TRBD1
j_gene: TRBJ2-1
v_gene: TRBV10-3
CDR3aa: CAIRDATGPDEQFF
CDR3nt: TGTGCCATCAGGGACGCGACAGGGCCGGATGAGCAGTTCTTC

abundance: .
d_gene: .
j_gene: TRBJ2-2
v_gene: TRBV2
CDR3aa: CASSGSSWGGTGELFF
CDR3nt: TGTGCCAGCAGTGGAAGTAGCTGGGGTGGTACCGGGGAGCTGTTTTTT

abundance: .
d_gene: .
j_gene: TRBJ2-5
v_gene: TRBV5-1
CDR3aa: CASSLSPGTTYQETQYF
CDR3nt: TGCGCCAGCAGCTTGTCCCCCGGGACCACGTACCAAGAGACCCAGTACTTC

abundance: .
d_gene: TRBD1
j_gene: TRBJ2-7
v_gene: TRBV29-1
CDR3aa: CSALTGGASGEQYF
CDR3nt: TGCAGCGCCCTGACAGGGGGCGCGAGCGGCGAGCAGTACTTC

abundance: .
d_gene: .
j_gene: TRBJ1-1
v_gene: TRBV23-1
CDR3aa: CASSQSPTGNTEAFF
CDR3nt: TGCGCCAGCAGTCAATCCCCTACCGGGAACACTGAAGCTTTCTTT

abundance: .
d_gene: .
j_gene: TRBJ2-5
v_gene: TRBV5-1
CDR3aa: CASATYKTVQETQYF
CDR3nt: TGCGCCAGCGCCACTTATAAGACGGTCCAAGAGACCCAGTACTTC

abundance: .
d_gene: .
j_gene: TRBJ1-2
v_gene: TRBV19
CDR3aa: CASSHRQKRDGYTF
CDR3nt: TGTGCCAGTAGCCATAGACAGAAAAGGGATGGCTACACCTTC

abundance: .
d_gene: TRBD2
j_gene: TRBJ2-5
v_gene: TRBV6-1
CDR3aa: CASSEPRTREETQYF
CDR3nt: TGTGCCAGCAGTGAACCAAGGACTAGAGAAGAGACCCAGTACTTC

abundance: .
d_gene: .
j_gene: TRBJ2-7
v_gene: TRBV30
CDR3aa: CVGKGSSYEQYF
CDR3nt: TGTGTCGGGAAGGGGAGCTCCTACGAGCAGTACTTC

abundance: .
d_gene: .
j_gene: TRBJ2-7
v_gene: TRBV5-4
CDR3aa: CASSLGREPTYEQYF
CDR3nt: TGTGCCAGCAGCTTGGGCCGGGAGCCGACCTACGAGCAGTACTTC

abundance: .
d_gene: TRBD1
j_gene: TRBJ2-2
v_gene: TRBV6-5
CDR3aa: CASMGQLNTGELFF
CDR3nt: TGTGCCAGCATGGGACAGTTGAACACCGGGGAGCTGTTTTTT

abundance: .
d_gene: TRBD2
j_gene: TRBJ2-3
v_gene: TRBV9
CDR3aa: CASSSQASGGAGTDTQYF
CDR3nt: TGTGCCAGCAGCTCCCAGGCTAGCGGGGGGGCCGGTACAGATACGCAGTATTTT

abundance: .
d_gene: .
j_gene: TRBJ1-1
v_gene: TRBV19
CDR3aa: CASLGRGWGNTEAFF
CDR3nt: TGTGCCAGTCTAGGGCGGGGATGGGGGAACACTGAAGCTTTCTTT

abundance: .
d_gene: TRBD1
j_gene: TRBJ2-3
v_gene: TRBV5-1
CDR3aa: CTSSPGGQAPTQYF
CDR3nt: TGCACCAGCAGCCCCGGGGGACAGGCGCCTACGCAGTATTTT

abundance: .
d_gene: .
j_gene: TRBJ1-2
v_gene: TRBV6-1
CDR3aa: CASNQGLRYGYTF
CDR3nt: TGTGCCAGCAACCAGGGTCTGCGCTATGGCTACACCTTC

abundance: few
d_gene: TRBD1
j_gene: TRBJ1-6
v_gene: TRBV6-5
CDR3aa: CASSQTGVGSPLHF
CDR3nt: TGTGCCAGCAGCCAGACAGGGGTTGGTTCACCCCTCCACTTT

abundance: .
d_gene: TRBD1
j_gene: TRBJ1-3
v_gene: TRBV5-4
CDR3aa: CASSLAGTGSGNTIYF
CDR3nt: TGTGCCAGCAGCTTGGCCGGGACAGGGTCTGGAAACACCATATATTTT

abundance: .
d_gene: .
j_gene: TRBJ1-1
v_gene: TRBV9
CDR3aa: CASSVGATGGDTEAFF
CDR3nt: TGTGCCAGCAGCGTAGGGGCGACAGGAGGGGACACTGAAGCTTTCTTT

abundance: .
d_gene: .
j_gene: TRBJ1-3
v_gene: TRBV7-9
CDR3aa: CASSLGNSGNTIYF
CDR3nt: TGTGCCAGCAGCTTGGGAAACTCTGGAAACACCATATATTTT